The 10 T cell receptor beta chains below were found in one sample sequenced in a study of preoperative IRX-2 immunotherapy in early breast cancer. Documented treatment: preoperative locoregional IRX-2 cytokine immunotherapy. TCRdb's table, derived via immunoSEQ multiplex PCR, lists solely in-frame clones and lacks some. The profile shows about 13,000 clones, roughly 90% of them singletons. The sample was collected from a patient treated with IRX-2 immunotherapy. The receptors shown here come from a human donor with breast cancer.

The chain employs TRBV6-6 and TRBJ1-4; 7 bases are a match to TRBD1. The CDR3 runs 12 residues. The germline gives CDR1 MNHNY, CDR2 SVGAGI (reference sequence). The V segment lost 4 bases and the J segment 8 bases; nucleotides outside the gene matches: 1. The CDR3 DNA reads TGTGCCAGCAGTTCGACAGGGGAAAAACTGTTTTTT. Its protein is CASSSTGEKLFF.

The V call is TRBV4-2, the J call TRBJ2-7; TRBD2 is a possible D gene (6 bases). The CDR3 spans 14 residues. Between the trimmed V and J ends, which lost 1 base and 3 bases, there was a span of 10 bases. Germline-derived CDR1 and CDR2 are LGHNA and YNFKEQ. The CDR3 DNA reads TGTGCCAGCAGCCAAGGCGGGGTTTTCTACGAGCAGTACTTC. Encoded protein: CASSQGGVFYEQYF.

The chain joins TRBV7-9 to TRBJ1-6, with D hard to call. CDR3 length: 13 residues. Germline V lookup: CDR1 SEHNR, CDR2 FQNEAQ (reference sequence). V was pared by 5 bases and J by 4 bases, with 6 bases between. The DNA for the CDR3 is TGTGCCAGCAGCGAACAGTATAATTCACCCCTCCACTTT. It encodes CASSEQYNSPLHF.

This clone was seen a single time. The chain employs TRBV6-6 and TRBJ1-1, with 7 bases that match TRBD1. The germline V gene encodes CDR1 MNHNY and CDR2 SVGAGI (reference sequence). V was pared by 4 bases and J by 5 bases, with 7 bases of the junction left unmatched. The CDR3 is 14 residues long. The CDR3 DNA reads as TGTGCCAGCAGTTCAGCGACAGGGAGAACTGAAGCTTTCTTT. It is translated as CASSSATGRTEAFF.

In DNA, the CDR3 is TGTGCCAGCAGCAAAGGGCGGAAACAAGAGACCCAGTACTTC. It specifies CASSKGRKQETQYF. V and J are TRBV21-1 and TRBJ2-5; the table calls TRBD2, which could not be checked here. TRBV21-1 is a known pseudogene. This CDR3 is built from 14 residues.

The chain carries TRBV7-8 and TRBJ1-2; D perhaps matches TRBD1 (6 bases). Per the germline V gene, CDR1 is SGHVS and CDR2 is FQNEAQ. Trimming shortened V by 0 bases and J by 0 bases, and 11 bases separated the two germline ends. CDR3 length equals 16 residues. The CDR3 protein is CASSLAHEGANYGYTF. The CDR3 DNA follows: TGTGCCAGCAGCTTAGCGCACGAGGGGGCTAACTATGGCTACACCTTC.

This clone was picked up one time. The rearrangement uses TRBV6-1 and TRBJ1-3; a weak D match, TRBD1 (5 bases). Germline V gives CDR1 MNHNS, CDR2 SASEGT. The V gene lost 6 bases and the J gene lost 3 bases, with 6 bases spanning the gap. The CDR3 spans 12 residues. DNA of the CDR3: TGTGCCAGCAGCCAGGGTGGAAACACCATATATTTT. This gives the protein CASSQGGNTIYF.

The rearrangement uses TRBV29-1 and TRBJ1-4; tentative D call: TRBD1 (6 bases). The CDR3 contains 13 residues. Trimming cost V 6 bases and J 5 bases, with 13 bases left between them. In germline, CDR1 is SQVTM, CDR2 ANQGSEA. The CDR3 nucleotides are TGCAGCGTCCACAGGGAGGGAAATGAAAAACTGTTTTTT. Translation gives CSVHREGNEKLFF.

The V gene is TRBV10-1, the J gene TRBJ2-1; TRBD2 aligns across 8 bases. CDR1 WNHNN and CDR2 SYGVQD come from the germline V gene (reference sequence). With V trimmed by 4 bases and J by 8 bases, 10 bases remained unmatched. The CDR3 runs 15 residues. The DNA of the CDR3 is TGCGCCAGCAGTGGATCGGGACTAGTCAGGGATGAGCAGTTCTTC. Translated: CASSGSGLVRDEQFF.

The V and J genes are TRBV28 and TRBJ1-4; 7 bases align to TRBD1. V dropped 6 bases and J dropped 8; count of bases not matched to a gene: 9. The germline V gene has CDR1 MDHEN and CDR2 SYDVKM. The CDR3 sequence is 14 residues long. As DNA, the CDR3 is TGTGCCAGCAGCACTGGGACAGTCAGAGAAAAACTGTTTTTT. Amino acid sequence: CASSTGTVREKLFF.